This T cell receptor beta chain was recovered during a study of cytotoxic CD8 clonotypes in ibrutinib-treated CLL. Whole-study findings and limits: Clonality was higher at ibrutinib response and returned toward baseline at progression. Pretreatment clonality was elevated relative to age-matched healthy donors and paralleled circulating CD8+ T-cell counts.

As concerns this clone: Antigen specificity is unknown.

Assay: immunoSEQ multiplex PCR; the TCRdb copy retains only in-frame clones and omits some. The table records over 75,000 clones, around 73% of them present only once. The CDR3 sequence is 15 residues long. Trimming cost V 5 bases and J 1 base, with 14 bases left between them. Germline V gives CDR1 MDHEN, CDR2 SYDVKM. The sequence was collected from a human donor with chronic lymphocytic leukemia. This chain connects TRBV28 to TRBJ1-2, with D tentatively TRBD1 (6 bases). Here the sequenced sample was PBMCs, taken after 12 months of ibrutinib treatment. The CDR3 region has the DNA TGTGCCAGCAGTCTAACGGGGGACATTAACTATGGCTACACCTTC. Translating it yields CASSLTGDINYGYTF.